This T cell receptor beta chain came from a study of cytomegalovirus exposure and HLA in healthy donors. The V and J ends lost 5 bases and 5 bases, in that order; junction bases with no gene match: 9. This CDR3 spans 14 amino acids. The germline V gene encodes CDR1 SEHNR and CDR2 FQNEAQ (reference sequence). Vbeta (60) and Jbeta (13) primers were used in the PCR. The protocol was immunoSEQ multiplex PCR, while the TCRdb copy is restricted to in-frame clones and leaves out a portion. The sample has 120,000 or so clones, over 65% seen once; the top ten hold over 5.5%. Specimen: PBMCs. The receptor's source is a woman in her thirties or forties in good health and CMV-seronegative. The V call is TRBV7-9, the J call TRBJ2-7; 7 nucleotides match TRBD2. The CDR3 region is CASSASGRRDEQYF. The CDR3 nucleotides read TGTGCCAGCAGCGCTAGCGGCCGTCGGGACGAGCAGTACTTC.